This T cell receptor beta chain was identified during a study of cytomegalovirus exposure and HLA in healthy donors. Study-wide results and caveats: Subsequent analysis showed first-cohort TCR clusters tending to co-occur in about 110 validation repertoires.

J lost 4 bases, V lost 3 bases, and 4 bases had no gene match. Germline loops: CDR1 SGHAT, CDR2 FQNNGV. The length of the CDR3 is 15 residues. Donors were drawn from the 120-subject validation cohort, separate from the approximately 640-subject first cohort. About this clone: Its target is unknown.

The table came from immunoSEQ multiplex PCR; TCRdb's copy has only in-frame clones and leaves some out. The sample lists around 150,000 clones; roughly 92% were seen once. The sequence derives from a man aged 18 to 30 in good health and CMV-seronegative. The material sequenced was PBMCs. The chain uses TRBV11-2 and TRBJ1-5; 9 bases align to TRBD1. CDR3 residues: CASSLDRGGNQPQHF. DNA of the CDR3: TGTGCCAGCAGCTTGGACAGGGGTGGAAATCAGCCCCAGCATTTT.